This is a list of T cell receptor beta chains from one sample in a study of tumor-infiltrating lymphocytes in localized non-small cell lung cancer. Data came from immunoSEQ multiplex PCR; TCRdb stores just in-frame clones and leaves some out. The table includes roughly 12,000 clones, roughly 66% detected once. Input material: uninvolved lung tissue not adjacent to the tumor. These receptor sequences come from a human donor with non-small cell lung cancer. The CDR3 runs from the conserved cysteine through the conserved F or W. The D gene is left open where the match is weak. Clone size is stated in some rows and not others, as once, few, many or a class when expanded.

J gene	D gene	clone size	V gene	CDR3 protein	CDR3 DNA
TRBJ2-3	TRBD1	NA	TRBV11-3	CASSSGTGGGSDTQYF	TGTGCCAGCAGTTCCGGGACAGGGGGCGGGTCAGATACGCAGTATTTT
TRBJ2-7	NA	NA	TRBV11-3	CASSLVGGSYEQYF	TGTGCCAGCAGCTTAGTAGGGGGCTCCTACGAGCAGTACTTC
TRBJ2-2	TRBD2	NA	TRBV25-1	CASSGGLAGAHGELFF	TGTGCCAGCAGTGGGGGACTAGCGGGAGCTCACGGGGAGCTGTTTTTT
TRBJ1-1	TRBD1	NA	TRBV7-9	CASSIQGRRTEAFF	TGTGCCAGCAGCATACAGGGGCGTAGGACTGAAGCTTTCTTT
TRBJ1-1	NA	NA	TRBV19	CASSGEYNTEAFF	TGTGCCAGTAGTGGGGAATATAACACTGAAGCTTTCTTT
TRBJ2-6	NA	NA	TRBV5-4	CASSLSGGAGANVLTF	TGTGCCAGCAGCTTGAGTGGGGGTGCTGGGGCCAACGTCCTGACTTTC
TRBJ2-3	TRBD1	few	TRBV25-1	CASSDSGTGDTDTQYF	TGTGCCAGCAGCGATTCCGGGACAGGGGACACAGATACGCAGTATTTT
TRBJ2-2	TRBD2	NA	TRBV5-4	CASSLPGLAANTGELFF	TGTGCCAGCAGCTTGCCGGGACTAGCGGCGAACACCGGGGAGCTGTTTTTT
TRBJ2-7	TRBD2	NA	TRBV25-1	CASSSPSRGGGVEQYF	TGTGCCAGCAGTAGCCCTAGCCGGGGCGGGGGAGTCGAGCAGTACTTC
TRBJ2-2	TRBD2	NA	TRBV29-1	CSAREGLTPTGGELFF	TGCAGCGCCCGGGAGGGTCTTACCCCTACTGGCGGGGAGCTGTTTTTT
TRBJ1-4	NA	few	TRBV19	CASSTAVNEKLFF	TGTGCCAGTAGTACCGCCGTAAATGAAAAACTGTTTTTT
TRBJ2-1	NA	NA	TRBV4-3	CASSQDMTGWEDEQFF	TGCGCCAGCAGCCAAGATATGACAGGGTGGGAGGATGAGCAGTTCTTC
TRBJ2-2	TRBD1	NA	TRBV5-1	CASSPGDRGGTGELFF	TGCGCCAGCAGCCCTGGAGACAGGGGAGGCACCGGGGAGCTGTTTTTT
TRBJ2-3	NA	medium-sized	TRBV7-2	CASSPKGQTADTQYF	TGTGCCAGCAGCCCAAAAGGCCAGACGGCAGATACGCAGTATTTT
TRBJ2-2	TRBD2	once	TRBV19	CASSGGVANTGELFF	TGTGCCAGTAGTGGGGGGGTGGCGAACACCGGGGAGCTGTTTTTT
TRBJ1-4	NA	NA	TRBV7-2	CASSLAGGRVTGNEKLFF	TGTGCCAGCAGCTTAGCGGGGGGTAGGGTCACAGGGAATGAAAAACTGTTTTTT
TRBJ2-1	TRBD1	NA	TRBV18	CASSRWDTGGLNEQFF	TGTGCCAGCTCACGCTGGGATACAGGGGGTTTAAATGAGCAGTTCTTC
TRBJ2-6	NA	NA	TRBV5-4	CASSSRGSGANVLTF	TGTGCCAGCAGCAGTCGGGGGTCTGGGGCCAACGTCCTGACTTTC
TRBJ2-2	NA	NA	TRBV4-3	CASSQDQDTGELFF	TGCGCCAGCAGCCAAGATCAGGACACCGGGGAGCTGTTTTTT
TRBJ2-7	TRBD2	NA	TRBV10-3	CATNNREMTSGGSYEQYF	TGTGCCACGAACAACAGGGAGATGACTAGCGGGGGGAGCTACGAGCAGTACTTC
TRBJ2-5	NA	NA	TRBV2	CASSPSAGLQETQYF	TGTGCCAGCAGTCCTTCGGCGGGACTTCAAGAGACCCAGTACTTC
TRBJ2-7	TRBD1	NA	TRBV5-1	CASSWRDRGSYEQYF	TGCGCCAGCAGCTGGCGGGACAGGGGGTCCTACGAGCAGTACTTC
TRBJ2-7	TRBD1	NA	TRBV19	CASSIRGPGSEQYF	TGTGCCAGTAGTATCAGGGGGCCAGGATCCGAGCAGTACTTC
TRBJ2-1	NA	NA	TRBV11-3	CASSPRYRGGYNEQFF	TGTGCCAGCAGCCCCCGGTACAGGGGGGGCTACAATGAGCAGTTCTTC
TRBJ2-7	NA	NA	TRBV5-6	CASHTGSYYEQYF	TGTGCCAGCCATACAGGGTCATACTACGAGCAGTACTTC
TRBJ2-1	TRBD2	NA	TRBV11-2	CASSFASGAPWDEQFF	TGTGCCAGCAGCTTCGCTAGCGGGGCCCCCTGGGATGAGCAGTTCTTC
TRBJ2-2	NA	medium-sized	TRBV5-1	CASSPGGARTGELFF	TGCGCCAGCAGTCCTGGGGGAGCCCGAACCGGGGAGCTGTTTTTT
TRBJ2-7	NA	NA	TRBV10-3	CAISHLTGSYEQYF	TGTGCCATCAGTCACTTAACAGGGTCCTACGAGCAGTACTTC
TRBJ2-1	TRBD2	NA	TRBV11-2	CASSPRTRAGSEQFF	TGTGCCAGCAGCCCCCGGACTAGGGCTGGGAGTGAGCAGTTCTTC
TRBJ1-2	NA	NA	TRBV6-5	CASSPRDNYGYTF	TGTGCCAGCAGTCCCCGGGACAACTATGGCTACACCTTC
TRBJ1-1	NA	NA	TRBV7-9	CASSLLGLNTEAFF	TGTGCCAGCAGCTTATTAGGGCTGAACACTGAAGCTTTCTTT
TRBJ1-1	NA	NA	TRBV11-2	CASSLVALRDTEAFF	TGTGCCAGCAGCTTAGTAGCTCTCAGGGACACTGAAGCTTTCTTT
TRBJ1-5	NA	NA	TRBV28	CASSTPEQPQHF	TGTGCCAGCAGTACGCCAGAGCAGCCCCAGCATTTT